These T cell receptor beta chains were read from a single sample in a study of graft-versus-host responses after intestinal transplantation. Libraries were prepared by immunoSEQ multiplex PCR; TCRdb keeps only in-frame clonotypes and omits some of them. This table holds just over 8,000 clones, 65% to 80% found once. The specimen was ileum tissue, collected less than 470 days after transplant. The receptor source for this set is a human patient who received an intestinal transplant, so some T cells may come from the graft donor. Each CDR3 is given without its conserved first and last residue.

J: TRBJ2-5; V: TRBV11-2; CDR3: ASSLDFMEETQY
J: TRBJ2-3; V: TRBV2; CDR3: ASSLGQGRDTQY
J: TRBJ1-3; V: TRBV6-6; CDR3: ASSPTGQNTIY
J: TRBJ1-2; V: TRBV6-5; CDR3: ASLGGTNYGYT
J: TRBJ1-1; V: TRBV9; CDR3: ASSVGGVENTEAF
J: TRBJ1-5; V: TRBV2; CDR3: ASSAGAINSNQPQH
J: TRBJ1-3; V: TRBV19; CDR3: ASSSGGTPGNTIY
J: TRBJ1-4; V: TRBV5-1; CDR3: ASSQDRGSNEKLF
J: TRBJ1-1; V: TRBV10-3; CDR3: ATSGRTEAF
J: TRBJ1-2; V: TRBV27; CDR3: ASRSLPGVSGYT
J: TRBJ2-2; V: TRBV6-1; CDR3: ASSLSGPTGELF
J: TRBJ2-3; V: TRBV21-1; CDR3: ASSKVGVQWPGPRDTQY
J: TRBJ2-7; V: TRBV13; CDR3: ASSFSGVSYEQY
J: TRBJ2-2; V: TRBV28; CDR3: ASKGAGKGNTGELF
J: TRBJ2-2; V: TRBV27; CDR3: ASTGQNTGELF
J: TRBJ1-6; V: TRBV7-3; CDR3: ASHRGNSNSPLH
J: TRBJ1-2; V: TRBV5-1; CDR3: ASSWTGGDGYT
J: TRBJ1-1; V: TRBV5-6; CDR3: ASERGTGGTEAF
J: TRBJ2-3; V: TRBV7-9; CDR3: ASSAGGSGHTDTQY
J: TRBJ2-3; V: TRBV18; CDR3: ASSPPSGARRDTQY
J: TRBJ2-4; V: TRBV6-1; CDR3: ASSEPIKNIQY
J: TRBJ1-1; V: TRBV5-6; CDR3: ASSNPGQGEPMNTEAF
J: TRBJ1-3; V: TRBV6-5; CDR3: ASSYGQPSSGNTIY
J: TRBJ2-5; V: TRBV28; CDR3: ASSSIFPGTSGESGETQY
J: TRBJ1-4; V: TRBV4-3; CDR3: ASSQDLVANEKLF
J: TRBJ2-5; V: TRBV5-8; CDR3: ASSLEFGQGGETQY
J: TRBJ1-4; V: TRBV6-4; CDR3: ASSDRAREKLF
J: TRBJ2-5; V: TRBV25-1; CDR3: ASSSLTGGTQETQY
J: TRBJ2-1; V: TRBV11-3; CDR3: ASSPSGGLMGEQF
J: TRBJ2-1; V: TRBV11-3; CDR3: ASSHHSGKTYNEQF
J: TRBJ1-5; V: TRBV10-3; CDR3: AISDRVNQPQH
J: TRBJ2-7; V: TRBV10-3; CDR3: AISMGERPYEQY
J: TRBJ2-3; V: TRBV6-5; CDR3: ASSGGDLSTDTQY
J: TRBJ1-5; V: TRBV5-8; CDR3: ASSPHTDSNQPQH
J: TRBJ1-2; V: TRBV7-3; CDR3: ASSLTYRGDGYT
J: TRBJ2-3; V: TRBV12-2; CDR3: ASRVGQDALTQY
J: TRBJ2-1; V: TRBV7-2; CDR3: ASSLAGTSGRYNEQF
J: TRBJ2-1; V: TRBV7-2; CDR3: ASSLMRGLYNEQF
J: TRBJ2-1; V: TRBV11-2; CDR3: ASSLGTSSGSYNEQF
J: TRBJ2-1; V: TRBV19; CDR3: ASSIYLAGNEQF
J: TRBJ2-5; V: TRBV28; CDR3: ASSFWGNRETQY
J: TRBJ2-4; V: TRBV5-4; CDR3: ASSLALERGLAKNIQY
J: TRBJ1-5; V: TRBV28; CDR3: ASTEDSRARQPQH
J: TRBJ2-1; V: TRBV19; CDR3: ASSIRGTSGGNEQF
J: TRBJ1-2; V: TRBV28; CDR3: ASTSDNQGLRGYT
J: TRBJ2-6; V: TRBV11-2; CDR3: ASSLGLVSGANVLT
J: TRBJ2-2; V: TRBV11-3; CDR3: ASSLARAGGELF
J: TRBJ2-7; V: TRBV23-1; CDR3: ASSQLQRTYEQY
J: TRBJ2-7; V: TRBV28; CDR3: ASSLFLYEQY
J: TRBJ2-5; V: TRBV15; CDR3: ATSRDTGTRSLETQY
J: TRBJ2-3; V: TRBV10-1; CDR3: ASSVASGGPDTQY
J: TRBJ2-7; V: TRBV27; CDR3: ASSSGRVSYEQY
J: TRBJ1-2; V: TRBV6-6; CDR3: ASSPRDRNYGYT
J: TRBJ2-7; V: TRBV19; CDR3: ASSLSEGADYEQY
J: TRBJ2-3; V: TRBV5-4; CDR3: ASSLDDSSTDTQY
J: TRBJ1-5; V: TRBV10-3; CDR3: AISESFGSSSNQPQH
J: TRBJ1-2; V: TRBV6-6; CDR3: ASRPGQDYGYT
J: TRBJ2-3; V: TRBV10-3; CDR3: AVSTSGSETDTQY
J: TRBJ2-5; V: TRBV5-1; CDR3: ASTPMGQGQETQY
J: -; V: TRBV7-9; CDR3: ASSLCRGMDRVYEQY